The 14 T cell receptor beta chains presented below share a single source sample, sequenced in a study of cytomegalovirus exposure and HLA in healthy donors (dated 2017 in TCRdb). Library prep was done by the immunoSEQ multiplex PCR assay. The multiplex PCR relied on a mix of 60 forward primers for TCR Vbeta segments and 13 reverse primers for TCR Jbeta segments. TCRdb holds this immuneACCESS table with in-frame rearrangements only. Some clones are missing; in checked studies, unresolved V genes explain under half, and the rest has no known cause. The sample profile shows about 190,000 clones; 70% to 75% of them were found once. About 4.6% of the sample is taken by the ten largest. The sequencing input was PBMCs. These receptors were taken from a man under 40 in good health and CMV-seropositive.

Points on this clone: Its ends do not fully match the called genes, so a read error is possible. The V call is TRBV7-9, the J call TRBJ1-1, with D perhaps TRBD1 (5 bases). The CDR3 is 13 amino acids. Germline V CDR1 and CDR2: SEHNR, FQNEAQ (reference sequence). The CDR3 nucleotides read TGTTCCAGCAGCGCCACGACAGTCACTGAAGCTTTCTTT. Amino acids: CSSSATTVTEAFF.

This clone came up a few times. CDR3 sequence: CASSPGQGQTQYF. The CDR3 nucleotides read TGTGCCAGCAGTCCCGGACAGGGTCAGACCCAGTACTTC. V usage is TRBV27 and J usage is TRBJ2-5; 8 bases match TRBD1. Per the germline V gene, CDR1 is MNHEY and CDR2 is SMNVEV (reference sequence). Trimming removed 5 bases from V and 6 bases from J; junction bases left unmatched: 5. CDR3 length equals 13 residues.

This sequence joins TRBV5-1 and TRBJ1-4; D gene ambiguous. The germline CDR1 and CDR2 sequences are SGHRS and YFSETQ. V lost 3 bases and J lost 8, with 11 bases in between. The length of the CDR3 is 13 residues. The CDR3 nucleotides are TGCGCCAGCAGCTCCGAGCTGAGGGAAAAACTGTTTTTT. Protein: CASSSELREKLFF.

About this clone: Compared with germline, one end of the junction differs, possibly owing to a read error. J is TRBJ2-7 and V is TRBV11-3, with 8 nucleotides matching TRBD2. The CDR3 extends over 16 amino acids. Germline CDR1 SGHNT, CDR2 YENEEA. In nucleotides, the CDR3 is TGTGCCAGCAGCTTAGATCCCGGACTAGCCCCCTACGAGCAGTATTTC. Protein: CASSLDPGLAPYEQYF.

The chain couples TRBV5-5 to TRBJ1-3, with D possibly being TRBD1 (6 bases). CDR1 SGHKS and CDR2 YYEKEE come from the germline V gene (reference sequence). This CDR3 comprises 16 residues. Trimming removed 4 bases from V and 0 bases from J, with 14 bases in between. The DNA for the CDR3 is TGTGCCAGCAGCAGAATAGGGACACTCTCTGGAAACACCATATATTTT. Amino acid sequence: CASSRIGTLSGNTIYF. The full variable domain, completed using reference TRBV5-5 and TRBJ1-3, is DAGVTQSPTHLIKTRGQQVTLRCSPISGHKSVSWYQQVLGQGPQFIFQYYEKEERGRGNFPDRFSARQFPNYSSELNVNALLLGDSALYLCASSRIGTLSGNTIYFGEGSWLTVV.

This sequence joins TRBV4-1 and TRBJ2-7, with D hard to call. V was shortened by 3 bases and J by 3 bases, with 21 bases between the two germline ends. This CDR3 has 17 residues. The V gene's germline CDR1 is MGHRA and CDR2 YSYEKL. For the CDR3, the DNA is TGCGCCAGCAGCCACCCCATAAGAGGTGTGCGCCTCTACGAGCAGTACTTC. Protein sequence: CASSHPIRGVRLYEQYF.

The J gene is TRBJ1-1, the V gene TRBV19; 10 positions match TRBD1. The CDR3 has 15 residues. CDR1 is LNHDA, CDR2 SQIVND, per germline (reference sequence). Unmatched junction bases numbered 7, after V lost 6 bases and J lost 3 bases. The CDR3 DNA reads TGTGCCAGTAGATCCCTTGGACAGGGGGACACTGAAGCTTTCTTT. This translates into CASRSLGQGDTEAFF. Using reference TRBV19 and TRBJ1-1 for the parts outside the CDR3, the full variable domain is DGGITQSPKYLFRKEGQNVTLSCEQNLNHDAMYWYRQDPGQGLRLIYYSQIVNDFQKGDIAEGYSVSREKKESFPLTVTSAQKNPTAFYLCASRSLGQGDTEAFFGQGTRLTVV.

The chain recombines TRBV30 with TRBJ2-7; D ambiguous. The V and J ends lost 0 bases and 3 bases respectively, with 6 bases between them. CDR3 length: 12 residues. Germline lookup yields CDR1 GTSNPN and CDR2 SVGIG (reference sequence). CDR3 in amino acids: CAWSVKLYEQYF. CDR3 sequence (DNA): TGTGCCTGGAGTGTTAAGCTCTACGAGCAGTACTTC.

The V and J genes are TRBV29-1 and TRBJ2-7; 8 nucleotides agree with TRBD1. Trimming removed 4 bases from V and 1 base from J; junction bases left unmatched: 9. The CDR3 contains 15 residues. Germline values: CDR1 SQVTM, CDR2 ANQGSEA. The CDR3 sequence: CSVATGQVVSYEQYF. CDR3 in DNA: TGCAGCGTTGCTACGGGACAGGTGGTTTCCTACGAGCAGTACTTC.

The chain joins TRBV27 to TRBJ2-1, with D perhaps matching TRBD1 (6 bases). Trimming removed 2 bases at V and 0 bases at J, with 11 bases between. The CDR3 consists of 16 residues. From germline, CDR1 is MNHEY and CDR2 SMNVEV (reference sequence). CDR3 in DNA: TGTGCCAGCAGTTTACAGGGGCTAAGCTCCTACAATGAGCAGTTCTTC. Translated, it gives CASSLQGLSSYNEQFF.

The chain recombines TRBV9 with TRBJ2-7; 7 nucleotides match TRBD2. The CDR3 loop spans 15 amino acids. With V trimmed by 2 bases and J by 3 bases, 8 bases remained unmatched. Germline loops: CDR1 SGDLS, CDR2 YYNGEE. The CDR3 DNA is TGTGCCAGCAGCGTCGCAGCGGGACTGTTCTACGAGCAGTACTTC. Protein: CASSVAAGLFYEQYF.

This clone was seen a few times. J is TRBJ1-6 and V is TRBV27, with TRBD1 matching 8 bases. The germline V gene has CDR1 MNHEY and CDR2 SMNVEV (reference sequence). The CDR3 has 14 amino acids. V lost 5 bases, J lost 6 bases, and 3 bases stayed unmatched. The CDR3 bases are TGTGCCAGCAGTAAGGACAGGGCTAATTCACCCCTCCACTTT. Its translation: CASSKDRANSPLHF.

The V gene is TRBV6-5, the J gene TRBJ2-1; D unclear. Germline V gene sequence: CDR1 MNHEY, CDR2 SVGAGI. The CDR3 extends over 15 amino acids. Trimming took off 7 bases at V and 6 bases at J, with 19 bases between the two ends. Written as DNA, the CDR3 is TGTGCCAGCACAAAAACATATAATTTGATCAATGAGCAGTTCTTC. Encoded protein: CASTKTYNLINEQFF.

V gene TRBV27 combines with J gene TRBJ2-1; TRBD2 matches at 9 bases. Per the germline V gene, CDR1 is MNHEY and CDR2 is SMNVEV (reference sequence). The ends lost 5 bases at V and 0 bases at J; junction bases unmatched: 11. The CDR3 is 18 amino acids. CDR3 residues: CASSVTPYSGSSYNEQFF. Written as DNA, the CDR3 is TGTGCCAGCAGTGTGACCCCCTATAGCGGGAGCTCCTACAATGAGCAGTTCTTC.